The 2 T cell receptor beta chains below come from one sample, sequenced in a study of blood T cell repertoires in COVID-19. Generated by immunoSEQ multiplex PCR, the TCRdb table keeps only in-frame clones and is missing some. The sample holds about 71,000 clones, 90% seen once. The sequencing sample was made of peripheral blood. All receptors derive from a woman aged 18-29 years with acute or convalescent COVID-19.

The chain recombines TRBV5-1 with TRBJ2-1; possibly TRBD2 for D (6 bases). This CDR3 contains 18 residues. Germline values: CDR1 SGHRS, CDR2 YFSETQ. With 1 base removed from V and 0 bases from J, the gap between germline ends came to 17 bases. The CDR3 nucleotides read TGCGCCAGCAGCTTGAGGGCTCTGGCGGGAAGCTCCTACAATGAGCAGTTCTTC. Amino acid sequence: CASSLRALAGSSYNEQFF. The full variable domain, with the rest looked up from reference TRBV5-1 and TRBJ2-1, is KAGVTQTPRYLIKTRGQQVTLSCSPISGHRSVSWYQQTPGQGLQFLFEYFSETQRNKGNFPGRFSGRQFSNSRSEMNVSTLELGDSALYLCASSLRALAGSSYNEQFFGPGTRLTVL.

This rearrangement joins TRBV27 to TRBJ1-5; TRBD1 is a possible D gene (6 bases). This CDR3 has 18 amino acids. Germline-derived CDR1 and CDR2 are MNHEY and SMNVEV (reference sequence). V was trimmed by 7 bases and J by 7 bases, leaving 29 bases between them. In DNA form, the CDR3 reads TGTGCCAGCAAAAGCAGGGGAAACCGAAACCGCTTGTACCAGCCCCAGCATTTT. Protein: CASKSRGNRNRLYQPQHF.